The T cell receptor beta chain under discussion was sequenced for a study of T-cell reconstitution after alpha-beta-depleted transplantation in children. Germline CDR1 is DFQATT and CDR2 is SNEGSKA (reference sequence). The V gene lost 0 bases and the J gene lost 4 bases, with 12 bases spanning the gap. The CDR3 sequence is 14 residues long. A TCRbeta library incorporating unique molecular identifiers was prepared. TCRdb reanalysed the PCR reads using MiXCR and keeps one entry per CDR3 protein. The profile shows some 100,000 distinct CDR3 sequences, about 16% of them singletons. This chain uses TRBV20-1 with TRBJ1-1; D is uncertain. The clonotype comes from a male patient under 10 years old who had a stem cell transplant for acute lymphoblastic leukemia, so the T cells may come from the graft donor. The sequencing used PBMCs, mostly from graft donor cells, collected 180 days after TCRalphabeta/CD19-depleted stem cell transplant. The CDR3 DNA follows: TGCAGTGCTAGAGACCCTGCATTCCTCACTGAAGCTTTCTTT. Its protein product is CSARDPAFLTEAFF.